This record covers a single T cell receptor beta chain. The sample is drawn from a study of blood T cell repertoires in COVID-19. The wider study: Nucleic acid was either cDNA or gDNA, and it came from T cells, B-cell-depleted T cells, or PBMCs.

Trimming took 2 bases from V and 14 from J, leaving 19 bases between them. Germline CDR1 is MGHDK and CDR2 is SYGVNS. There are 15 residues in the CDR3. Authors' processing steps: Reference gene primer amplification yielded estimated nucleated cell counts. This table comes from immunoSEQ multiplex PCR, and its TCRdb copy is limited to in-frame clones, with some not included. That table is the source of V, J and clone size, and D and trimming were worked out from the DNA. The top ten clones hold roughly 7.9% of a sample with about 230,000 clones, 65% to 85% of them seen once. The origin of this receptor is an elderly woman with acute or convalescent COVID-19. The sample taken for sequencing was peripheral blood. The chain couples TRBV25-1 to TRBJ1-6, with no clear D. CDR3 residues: CASSEGVGRTETLHF. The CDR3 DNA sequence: TGTGCCAGCAGTGAAGGGGTGGGTAGGACTGAGACCCTCCACTTT.